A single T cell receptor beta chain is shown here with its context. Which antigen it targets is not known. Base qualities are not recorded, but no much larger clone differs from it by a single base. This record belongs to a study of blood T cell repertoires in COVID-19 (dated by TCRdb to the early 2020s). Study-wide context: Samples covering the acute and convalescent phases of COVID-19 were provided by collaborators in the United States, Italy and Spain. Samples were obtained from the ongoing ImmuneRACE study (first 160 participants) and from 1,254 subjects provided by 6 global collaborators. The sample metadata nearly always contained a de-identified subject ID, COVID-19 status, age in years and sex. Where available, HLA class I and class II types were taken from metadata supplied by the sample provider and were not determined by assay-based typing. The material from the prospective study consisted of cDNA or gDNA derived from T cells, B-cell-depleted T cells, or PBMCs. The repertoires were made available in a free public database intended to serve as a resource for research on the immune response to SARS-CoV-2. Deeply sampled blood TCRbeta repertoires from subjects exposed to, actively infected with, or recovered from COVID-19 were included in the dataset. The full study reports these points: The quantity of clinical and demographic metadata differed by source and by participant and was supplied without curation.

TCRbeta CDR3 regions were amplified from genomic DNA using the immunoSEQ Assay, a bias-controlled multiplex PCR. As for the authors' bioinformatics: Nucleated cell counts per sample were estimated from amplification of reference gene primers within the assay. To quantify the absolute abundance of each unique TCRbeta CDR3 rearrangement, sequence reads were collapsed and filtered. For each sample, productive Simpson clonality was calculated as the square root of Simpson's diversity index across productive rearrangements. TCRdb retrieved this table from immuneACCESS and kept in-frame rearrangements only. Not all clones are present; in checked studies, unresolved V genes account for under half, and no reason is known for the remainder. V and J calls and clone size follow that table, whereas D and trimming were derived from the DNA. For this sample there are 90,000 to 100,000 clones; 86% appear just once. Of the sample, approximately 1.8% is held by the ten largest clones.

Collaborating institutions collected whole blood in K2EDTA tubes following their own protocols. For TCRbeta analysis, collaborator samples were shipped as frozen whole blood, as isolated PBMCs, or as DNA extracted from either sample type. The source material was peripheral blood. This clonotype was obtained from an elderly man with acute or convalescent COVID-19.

The CDR3 in this case is CSVETGAKNIQYF. The nucleotide sequence is given as TGCAGCGTTGAGACAGGGGCCAAAAACATTCAGTACTTC. Recombination linked TRBV29-1 to TRBJ2-4, with 7 bases matching TRBD1. The CDR3 starts with the cysteine, ends with the phenylalanine, and has 13 residues. Just CDR3 DNA is preserved here, 39 bases in frame from base 1. The germline V and J ends show losses of 3 bases and 1 base respectively, and no gene match explains 0 bases of the junction. The germline V gene provides CDR1 SQVTM and CDR2 ANQGSEA.